Listed below are T cell receptor beta chains from one sample, sequenced in a study of PD-1 blockade in classical Hodgkin lymphoma. The method was immunoSEQ multiplex PCR; TCRdb's version includes in-frame clones alone and lacks a portion of them. The sample consists of just under 65,000 clones, about 89% of them appearing once. The sequenced sample was peripheral blood mononuclear cells (PBMCs), obtained before the fourth cycle of nivolumab. The receptors originated from a human donor with classical Hodgkin lymphoma. Each CDR3 is given with its conserved first and last residue. A D gene is named only where the DNA matches it firmly. Clone size is not always given. Where it is, it says once, few, many or a class for expanded clones.

j_call: TRBJ1-1
clone_size: .
v_call: TRBV30
d_call: .
cdr3_aa: CAWSGRGRIAEAFF
cdr3_nt: TGTGCCTGGAGTGGCCGGGGGCGCATCGCTGAAGCTTTCTTT

j_call: TRBJ2-7
clone_size: .
v_call: TRBV5-6
d_call: .
cdr3_aa: CASSLRPFRTYEQYF
cdr3_nt: TGTGCCAGCAGCCTCCGGCCTTTCAGAACCTACGAGCAGTACTTC

j_call: TRBJ2-1
clone_size: .
v_call: TRBV6-6
d_call: TRBD2
cdr3_aa: CASNVAGRVEQFF
cdr3_nt: TGTGCCAGCAATGTAGCGGGGAGAGTGGAGCAGTTCTTC

j_call: TRBJ2-7
clone_size: .
v_call: TRBV25-1
d_call: .
cdr3_aa: CASSEVGEQYF
cdr3_nt: TGTGCCAGCAGTGAGGTGGGGGAGCAGTACTTC

j_call: TRBJ2-1
clone_size: once
v_call: TRBV5-6
d_call: .
cdr3_aa: CASSPGTPNEQFF
cdr3_nt: TGTGCCAGCAGCCCCGGGACCCCCAATGAGCAGTTCTTC

j_call: TRBJ2-7
clone_size: .
v_call: TRBV4-1
d_call: .
cdr3_aa: CASSQEAQSGYEQYF
cdr3_nt: TGCGCCAGCAGCCAAGAGGCACAGTCGGGGTACGAGCAGTACTTC

j_call: TRBJ2-5
clone_size: .
v_call: TRBV9
d_call: .
cdr3_aa: CASSARGQHGQETQYF
cdr3_nt: TGTGCCAGCAGCGCTAGAGGACAGCATGGACAAGAGACCCAGTACTTC

j_call: TRBJ2-7
clone_size: .
v_call: TRBV6-5
d_call: TRBD1
cdr3_aa: CASRDRGLGEQYF
cdr3_nt: TGTGCCAGCCGGGACAGGGGTTTGGGGGAGCAGTACTTC

j_call: TRBJ2-1
clone_size: .
v_call: TRBV5-6
d_call: .
cdr3_aa: CASGPRVFSYNEQFF
cdr3_nt: TGTGCCAGCGGCCCTAGAGTTTTCTCCTACAATGAGCAGTTCTTC

j_call: TRBJ2-7
clone_size: .
v_call: TRBV6-5
d_call: .
cdr3_aa: CASSYSVGSYEQYF
cdr3_nt: TGTGCCAGCAGTTACTCGGTCGGATCCTACGAGCAGTACTTC

j_call: TRBJ2-5
clone_size: .
v_call: TRBV5-1
d_call: .
cdr3_aa: CASSSDINQETQYF
cdr3_nt: TGCGCCAGCAGCTCTGACATCAACCAGGAGACCCAGTACTTC

j_call: TRBJ1-1
clone_size: .
v_call: TRBV18
d_call: .
cdr3_aa: CASSPNENTEAFF
cdr3_nt: TGTGCCAGCTCACCAAACGAAAACACTGAAGCTTTCTTT

j_call: TRBJ1-3
clone_size: .
v_call: TRBV2
d_call: .
cdr3_aa: CASSEDSARNTIYF
cdr3_nt: TGTGCCAGCAGCGAAGACAGTGCTCGAAACACCATATATTTT

j_call: TRBJ2-7
clone_size: .
v_call: TRBV4-1
d_call: .
cdr3_aa: CASSQLKYSSYEQYF
cdr3_nt: TGCGCCAGCAGCCAACTGAAATACAGCTCCTACGAGCAGTACTTC

j_call: TRBJ1-1
clone_size: .
v_call: TRBV5-1
d_call: .
cdr3_aa: CASSRDGRNTEAFF
cdr3_nt: TGCGCCAGCAGCAGGGACGGGAGGAACACTGAAGCTTTCTTT

j_call: TRBJ1-1
clone_size: .
v_call: TRBV14
d_call: .
cdr3_aa: CASSQRAVNTEAFF
cdr3_nt: TGTGCCAGCAGCCAAAGGGCGGTAAACACTGAAGCTTTCTTT